The 4 T cell receptor beta chains below all came from one sample that was sequenced in a study of cytomegalovirus exposure and HLA in healthy donors (TCRdb year 2017). Library construction relied on the immunoSEQ multiplex PCR assay. A mixture of 60 forward primers for TCR Vbeta segments and 13 reverse primers for TCR Jbeta segments was used in the multiplex PCR. Entries here come from immuneACCESS through TCRdb and include only in-frame sequences with V and J called. Some clones fail to appear in such tables; in the studies checked, an unresolved V gene covers under half of the shortfall, and the cause of the remainder is unknown. Recorded for this sample are roughly 100,000 clones; over 55% of them occurred a single time. About 16% of the sample belongs to the ten largest clones. Sequenced: PBMCs. The receptors stem from a woman aged 18-29 years in good health and CMV-seropositive.

The chain recombines TRBV6-5 with TRBJ2-3; D is possibly TRBD1 (5 bases). There are 12 residues in the CDR3. Germline V gene lookup returns CDR1 MNHEY and CDR2 SVGAGI. V lost 10 bases to trimming and J lost 1 base, with 9 bases between them. The CDR3 DNA is TGTGCCACCCAGGGCGGCACAGATACGCAGTATTTT. Translating it yields CATQGGTDTQYF.

This clone was seen at least ten times. This sequence joins TRBV28 and TRBJ2-1; the match to TRBD2 covers 10 bases. Per the germline V gene, CDR1 is MDHEN and CDR2 is SYDVKM. The CDR3 has 17 residues. V was pared by 6 bases and J by 7 bases, with 15 bases of the junction left unmatched. The CDR3 DNA follows: TGTGCCAGCAGCCTCCCCCTAGCGGGAGAATCGGGTAATGAGCAGTTCTTC. Encoded protein: CASSLPLAGESGNEQFF.

In its sample, this clone was seen a few times. J is TRBJ1-3 and V is TRBV7-9, with a tentative D call TRBD1 (6 bases). The germline gives CDR1 SEHNR, CDR2 FQNEAQ (reference sequence). V dropped 3 bases and J dropped 5 bases, with 11 bases sitting between them. CDR3 size: 14 residues. For the CDR3, the DNA is TGTGCCAGCAGCTTTGACAGGCGGCGAAACACCATATATTTT. Translation gives CASSFDRRRNTIYF.

The chain links TRBV9 to TRBJ2-7; 11 positions agree with TRBD2. The CDR3 extends over 14 amino acids. Looked up from germline, CDR1 is SGDLS and CDR2 is YYNGEE. Germline trimming cut 4 bases from V and 7 bases from J; bases unmatched to any gene: 7. The CDR3 DNA is TGTGCCAGCAGCCCTTTATTAGCGGGAGGGGAGCAGTACTTC. Translated, it gives CASSPLLAGGEQYF. The full variable domain, with the rest looked up from reference TRBV9 and TRBJ2-7, is DSGVTQTPKHLITATGQRVTLRCSPRSGDLSVYWYQQSLDQGLQFLIQYYNGEERAKGNILERFSAQQFPDLHSELNLSSLELGDSALYFCASSPLLAGGEQYFGPGTRLTVT.